Listed here is a single TCR beta chain. Original methodology: Reference gene primers were amplified, and this amplification served to estimate nucleated cell counts. Clones were read by immunoSEQ multiplex PCR, and TCRdb kept only the in-frame ones, dropping some. That table is the source of V, J and clone size, and D and trimming were worked out from the DNA. Found here are about 120,000 clones, roughly 81% of them singletons; the top ten hold roughly a tenth. This record comes from a study of blood T cell repertoires in COVID-19. Study-wide context: Collection of acute and convalescent COVID-19 samples took place in the United States, Italy and Spain. Sources were T cells, B-cell-depleted T cells, or PBMCs; the material itself was cDNA or gDNA.

Sequencing used peripheral blood. The TCR was taken from a human donor in a cohort sampled during active COVID-19.

The CDR3 coding sequence is TGTGCCAGCAGCGAGTGGGGGGGCAACGGTGGCTACACCTTC. Protein: CASSEWGGNGGYTF. This sequence joins TRBV9 and TRBJ1-2; TRBD1 is a possible D gene (6 bases). The CDR3 length is 14 residues. Germline values: CDR1 SGDLS, CDR2 YYNGEE. V was clipped by 3 bases and J by 7 bases, with 16 bases between them.